The clone carrying this T cell receptor beta chain showed up just once. Libraries were prepared by immunoSEQ multiplex PCR; TCRdb keeps only in-frame clonotypes and omits some of them. The repertoire holds about 76,000 clones, roughly nine tenths seen once, with around 5.1% in the top ten. Stability required unchanged lesions during the previous 6 months. This specimen comes from a study of resident and recirculating memory T cells in vitiligo. In germline, CDR1 is LGHNA, CDR2 YSLEER. The CDR3 is 16 amino acids. V was cut by 5 bases and J by 2 bases, with 17 bases left in between. The chain has TRBV4-3 and TRBJ2-3; possible D gene TRBD2, 6 bases. The source material was blood. This receptor was identified in a male donor with vitiligo. CDR3 sequence: CASSAGWAGLTDTQYF. In nucleotides, the CDR3 is TGCGCCAGCAGCGCCGGGTGGGCGGGACTCACAGATACGCAGTATTTT.